These 4 T cell receptor beta chains were sequenced from one sample in a study of beta chain features in type 1 diabetes. The sequenced template was cDNA made from the entire isolated RNA. Profiling relied on immunoSEQ multiplex PCR, and the TCRdb table lists in-frame clones only, not all of them. The sample contains roughly 330,000 clones, 9.5% to 11% of which appear only once. Sequencing was carried out using naive CD4+ T cells from blood. The receptors were gathered from a woman in her 30s in good health.

V is TRBV30 and J is TRBJ2-5; 13 bases fit TRBD2. The CDR3 contains 16 residues. CDR1 is GTSNPN, CDR2 SVGIG, per germline (reference sequence). Trimming removed 4 bases from V and 2 bases from J; junction bases left unmatched: 7. The CDR3 DNA follows: TGTGCCTGGACCCCCGGACTAGCGGGAGAGCAAGAGACCCAGTACTTC. Translation gives CAWTPGLAGEQETQYF.

Only a few counts were recorded for this clone. The chain is built from TRBV4-3 and TRBJ2-2, with D perhaps TRBD2 (6 bases). The V and J ends lost 9 bases and 6 bases respectively, with 20 bases between them. The CDR3 spans 15 residues. CDR1 is LGHNA and CDR2 is YSLEER in the germline V gene. The DNA for the CDR3 is TGCGCCAGTACAACGGGACTCGAGAAAGCCGGGGAGCTGTTTTTT. Translation gives CASTTGLEKAGELFF.

V usage is TRBV15 and J usage is TRBJ1-2; tentative D call: TRBD1 (5 bases). This CDR3 is 15 amino acids long. V was cut by 9 bases and J by 6 bases, with 23 bases left in between. Germline V gene lookup returns CDR1 LNHNV and CDR2 YYDKDF (reference sequence). The CDR3, as DNA: TGTGCCACGGCCGGCGGAGGGGCTGGGAGGGATGGCTACACCTTC. It is translated as CATAGGGAGRDGYTF.

This chain uses TRBV7-2 with TRBJ2-5; maybe TRBD2 (5 bases). The CDR3 extends over 14 amino acids. The V end lost 1 base, the J end lost 2 bases, and 8 bases lay between the germline ends. The germline V gene has CDR1 SGHTA and CDR2 FQGNSA. The CDR3 nucleotides read TGTGCCAGCAGCTTAGGGCGGGCGCAAGAGACCCAGTACTTC. Translated: CASSLGRAQETQYF. Full variable domain (rest looked up from reference TRBV7-2 and TRBJ2-5): GAGVSQSPSNKVTEKGKDVELRCDPISGHTALYWYRQSLGQGLEFLIYFQGNSAPDKSGLPSDRFSAERTGGSVSTLTIQRTQQEDSAVYLCASSLGRAQETQYFGPGTRLLVL.